This T cell receptor (beta chain) was found in a study of blood T cell repertoires in COVID-19. As for the study in general: Acute-phase and convalescent COVID-19 samples originated in the United States, Italy and Spain. T cells, B-cell-depleted T cells, or PBMCs provided the cDNA or gDNA that served as material.

After removal of 4 bases from V and 5 bases from J, the junction contained 4 bases not matched to a gene. Germline values: CDR1 SEHNR, CDR2 FQNEAQ (reference sequence). The CDR3 contains 15 residues. Clones were sequenced by immunoSEQ multiplex PCR, and TCRdb holds only the in-frame ones, with some missing. Of roughly 250,000 clones listed, roughly 87% are singletons. Material for sequencing was PBMCs or T cells enriched from blood (not recorded which). This TCR came from a woman in her 30s with acute COVID-19. V is TRBV7-9 and J is TRBJ1-6, with 8 bases identical to TRBD1. The CDR3 here is CASSWGTGDNSPLHF. Written as DNA, the CDR3 is TGTGCCAGCAGCTGGGGGACAGGCGATAATTCACCCCTCCACTTT.